This T cell receptor beta chain appears in the sequencing data of a study of T cell responses to AZD1222 COVID-19 vaccine (dated by TCRdb to the early 2020s). In the study overall: AZD1222 recipients whose second dose came at about 4 weeks and those whose second dose came at about 12 weeks were combined into one group, since spike-specific TCR depth and breadth did not differ between the two schedules. A total of about 240 trial participants underwent TCR sequencing, of whom 200 to 220 received two doses of AZD1222 and some 26 received two doses of the MenACWY control vaccine. Trial participants were enrolled into age subgroups of 18-55, 56-69 and 70-plus years, which contained around 140, 26 and 57 TCR-sequenced participants, respectively.

What the authors observed across the whole study: The 56-69-year group was small, and its depth increase did not reach significance, likely because of low power. The vaccine-associated CD4 TCRs covered the entire spike protein, and the dominant responses fell in regions 160-218 and 743-854. Participants were mostly white British and included more females than males, and it was suggested by the authors that clonal diversity may have been underestimated. After two AZD1222 doses, spike-specific TCR breadth and depth were significantly higher than at day 0 and than in MenACWY recipients. Because no day 14 peak-response samples were available, repertoires were characterized only after the peak T cell response. Reportedly, almost half of the unique spike-specific TCRs recognized epitopes lying outside the regions that are mutated in the B.1.351 and B.1.1.7 variants. Conclusions about previously exposed vaccinees were limited because only 6 or 7 AZD1222 recipients were SARS-CoV-2 seropositive at baseline.

Comments on this clone: The antigen this receptor binds is unknown. No base-level quality is on record; no much larger clone is a single base apart.

V and J are truncated by 3 bases and 2 bases respectively, leaving an intervening sequence of 11 bases. The germline V gene gives CDR1 as SQVTM and CDR2 as ANQGSEA. CDR3 length: 13 amino acids, cysteine to phenylalanine. Only the CDR3 DNA stays, 39 bases, in frame from base 1. The time point label for this specimen denotes: baseline before first vaccination. The vaccinee samples were drawn from two UK trials, COV001 and COV002, one of which was a single-blind randomized controlled phase 2/3 trial testing AZD1222 (ChAdOx1 nCoV-19) in healthy adults. For TCRbeta chain sequencing, PBMC samples were collected from trial participants at day 0 and at day 28 after the second dose. The CDR3 regions of human TCRbeta chains were analyzed by immunosequencing. Processing in the source paper ran as follows. TCRs in the repertoires were compared against a reference library of SARS-CoV-2-specific TCRs that had been generated with the MIRA antigen-specificity platform. Breadth was defined as the fraction of unique TCRs that were SARS-CoV-2-associated, and depth was defined as the fraction of total T cells that were SARS-CoV-2-associated. Each spike-specific TCR was assigned to its reactive spike region and to a CD4 or CD8 class using the MIRA data. Log10-transformed breadth and depth values were compared by one-way ANOVA with Sidak's multiple comparisons tests. The table was pulled from immuneACCESS by TCRdb, which kept in-frame rearrangements only. Such tables lose some clones; where checked, under half of the loss comes from unresolved V genes, and the rest has no known cause. From that table come the V and J calls and clone size; the DNA was used to work out D and trimming. The sample contains around 150,000 clones, roughly nine tenths of them found a single time. The biggest ten clones account for approximately 3.6% of the sample.

This sample comprised peripheral blood, obtained on day 0 of AZD1222 vaccination. Recombination joined TRBV29-1 with TRBJ2-7, with no D gene named confidently. This TCR came from an adult in good health. The CDR3 region reads CSVESQTAYEQYF. The bases read TGCAGCGTTGAGTCCCAGACGGCCTACGAGCAGTACTTC.